This T cell receptor (beta chain) was recorded in a study of blood T cell repertoires in COVID-19. Study details: PBMCs, B-cell-depleted T cells, or T cells provided the cDNA or gDNA that made up the material.

The germline V gene has CDR1 SGHAT and CDR2 FQDESV (reference sequence). The V and J ends lost 5 bases and 0 bases, in that order; junction bases with no gene match: 5. This CDR3 has 15 amino acids. Seattle's enrolled individuals joined amid active infection and were then monitored longitudinally. Authors' data handling: Amplifying reference gene primers gave estimates of nucleated cell counts. TCRdb's table, derived via immunoSEQ multiplex PCR, lists solely in-frame clones and lacks some. V and J calls plus clone size are reproduced from that table; the DNA served to infer D and trimming. The sample yields approximately 300,000 clones, 85% to 90% seen once.

What was sequenced was peripheral blood. The chain employs TRBV11-1 and TRBJ2-3; 7 bases agree with TRBD1. The sequence came from a woman between 45 and 65 years old with COVID-19, enrolled during active disease. CDR3 sequence: CASSPRTGSTDTQYF. Here the CDR3 DNA reads TGTGCCAGCAGCCCTCGGACAGGTAGCACAGATACGCAGTATTTT.